Listed here are 28 T cell receptor beta chains from one sample, sequenced in a study of beta chain features in type 1 diabetes. Points from the study as a whole: TCRB CDR3 length was moderately but significantly reduced in all four CD4+ subsets of Type 1 diabetes patients.

These receptors lack a known antigen. The sequenced template was cDNA made from the entire isolated RNA. TCRdb keeps only in-frame clones here, not all; method: immunoSEQ multiplex PCR. The data show 250,000 to 300,000 clones, roughly 25% seen once. The sample comprised naive CD4+ T cells from blood. The receptor set was obtained from a woman aged 25 to 45 with type 1 diabetes.

The V and J genes are TRBV18 and TRBJ2-2, with D possibly being TRBD1 (5 bases). The CDR3 extends over 15 amino acids. V lost 1 base to trimming and J lost 1 base, with 7 bases between them. Germline loops: CDR1 KGHSH, CDR2 LQKENI. CDR3 in amino acids: CASSPLQGNTGELFF. Written as DNA, the CDR3 is TGTGCCAGCTCACCACTCCAGGGGAACACCGGGGAGCTGTTTTTT.

This clone appeared a few times. This sequence joins TRBV7-8 and TRBJ2-3; 7 nucleotides agree with TRBD1. The CDR3 extends over 14 amino acids. Germline lookup yields CDR1 SGHVS and CDR2 FQNEAQ. J gave up 2 bases and V 6 bases, and 5 bases lay outside the gene matches. The CDR3 DNA follows: TGTGCCAGCAGGATCACAGGGGACACAGATACGCAGTATTTT. It yields the protein CASRITGDTDTQYF.

The chain employs TRBV4-1 and TRBJ2-5; 7 nucleotides agree with TRBD2. CDR1 is MGHRA and CDR2 is YSYEKL in the germline V gene. CDR3 length: 16 amino acids. V lost 1 base, J lost 5 bases, and 10 bases stayed unmatched. This chain's CDR3 is CASSQGPAGREETQYF. CDR3 nucleotides: TGCGCCAGCAGCCAAGGTCCCGCAGGGAGGGAGGAGACCCAGTACTTC.

A note on this clone: The identical CDR3 is also encoded by other nucleotide sequences in the sample. The CDR3 bases are TGCGCCAGCAGCTTGCAGGGGGGGAACACTGAAGCTTTCTTT. Translating gives CASSLQGGNTEAFF. V is TRBV5-1 and J is TRBJ1-1; 7 bases match TRBD1. CDR1 SGHRS and CDR2 YFSETQ come from the germline V gene. The CDR3 has 14 amino acids. V was pared by 1 base and J by 1 base, with 1 base of the junction left unmatched.

This clone occurred a few times. The genes are TRBV7-9 and TRBJ2-5, with D possibly being TRBD1 (5 bases). Germline loops: CDR1 SEHNR, CDR2 FQNEAQ (reference sequence). The CDR3 is 15 amino acids. V was clipped by 4 bases and J by 3 bases, with 15 bases between them. CDR3 amino acids: CASSSPLQGKETQYF. The CDR3 nucleotides read TGTGCCAGCAGCTCCCCCCTCCAGGGAAAAGAGACCCAGTACTTC.

The J gene is TRBJ2-3, the V gene TRBV30, with D unresolved. Germline lookup yields CDR1 GTSNPN and CDR2 SVGIG (reference sequence). There are 13 residues in the CDR3. V lost 5 bases to trimming and J lost 0 bases, with 9 bases between them. The CDR3 DNA is TGTGCCTGGGAAGCGACTAGCACAGATACGCAGTATTTT. Translating gives CAWEATSTDTQYF.

This clone has only a few counts. The rearrangement links TRBV18 to TRBJ2-4, with 7 bases that match TRBD1. This CDR3 region has 13 residues. Germline CDR1 is KGHSH and CDR2 is LQKENI. J gave up 5 bases and V 4 bases, and 2 bases lay outside the gene matches. Here the CDR3 DNA reads TGTGCCAGCTCACGCGGACAGGAAAACATTCAGTACTTC. Its translation: CASSRGQENIQYF.

The sample holds one count of this clone. The chain combines TRBV7-3 with TRBJ2-3, with D uncertain. The germline V gene encodes CDR1 SGHTA and CDR2 FQGTGA. The V and J ends lost 5 bases and 0 bases respectively, with 9 bases between them. The CDR3 contains 14 residues. This chain's CDR3 is CASSPRHSTDTQYF. In DNA form, the CDR3 reads TGTGCCAGCAGCCCTCGACATAGCACAGATACGCAGTATTTT.

There are a few counts of this clone. The chain recombines TRBV4-1 with TRBJ1-4, with 12 bases identical to TRBD1. This CDR3 has 14 residues. V dropped 5 bases and J dropped 7; count of bases not matched to a gene: 2. Germline CDR1 is MGHRA and CDR2 is YSYEKL. In DNA form, the CDR3 reads TGCGCCAGCAGCATGGGACAGGGGGCTGAAAAACTGTTTTTT. Translating gives CASSMGQGAEKLFF.

The rearrangement joins TRBV5-1 to TRBJ2-4; maybe TRBD2 (5 bases). V shed 3 bases and J shed 1 base, with 14 bases lying between them. Germline CDR1 and CDR2: SGHRS and YFSETQ. The CDR3 is 16 residues long. The CDR3 spells CASSWEPRGAKNIQYF. The CDR3, as DNA: TGCGCCAGCAGCTGGGAGCCACGAGGTGCCAAAAACATTCAGTACTTC.

This clone was counted between two and nine times. The chain is built from TRBV7-9 and TRBJ2-1, with TRBD2 matching over 8 bases. This CDR3 region has 15 residues. Trimming cost V 5 bases and J 7 bases; bases outside gene matches: 10. CDR1 is SEHNR and CDR2 is FQNEAQ in the germline V gene (reference sequence). CDR3 bases: TGTGCCAGCAGCGATTCGGGAGGGCTATCGAATGAGCAGTTCTTC. It is translated as CASSDSGGLSNEQFF.

This clone has more than one count but fewer than ten. CDR3 protein: CAWSGSFNQPQHF. The CDR3, as DNA: TGTGCCTGGAGTGGCAGTTTCAATCAGCCCCAGCATTTT. The chain is built from TRBV30 and TRBJ1-5, with unresolved D. The germline gives CDR1 GTSNPN, CDR2 SVGIG (reference sequence). The V gene lost 1 base and the J gene lost 3 bases, with 7 bases spanning the gap. The CDR3 loop spans 13 amino acids.

The CDR3 DNA is TGTGCCAGCAGCTTAAGGACTATAGGATTAGGTGAGCAGTTCTTC. This translates into CASSLRTIGLGEQFF. The chain has TRBV7-2 and TRBJ2-1; tentative D call: TRBD2 (6 bases). The V end lost 2 bases, the J end lost 9 bases, and 17 bases lay between the germline ends. In germline, CDR1 is SGHTA, CDR2 FQGNSA. The CDR3 has 15 amino acids.

This clone has only one observation. The genes are TRBV28 and TRBJ2-3, with D maybe TRBD2 (6 bases). The CDR3 has 15 amino acids. Germline V CDR1 and CDR2: MDHEN, SYDVKM. Trimming removed 3 bases at V and 4 bases at J, with 14 bases between. The CDR3 reads CASSFVPGAADTQYF. Here the CDR3 DNA reads TGTGCCAGCAGTTTTGTACCGGGAGCTGCAGATACGCAGTATTTT.

The table lists this clone with a few counts. The chain joins TRBV2 to TRBJ2-5; 7 bases are shared with TRBD1. With 8 bases clipped from V and 1 base from J, the junction kept 4 bases outside the gene matches. CDR1 and CDR2 (germline): SNHLY, FYNNEI. The length of the CDR3 is 13 residues. The CDR3 sequence is CASSRDSQETQYF. The CDR3 DNA reads as TGTGCCAGCTCCCGGGACAGCCAAGAGACCCAGTACTTC.

DNA for the CDR3: TGTGCCAGCAGTGGGGACAGCTCTGGAAACACCATATATTTT. Its translation: CASSGDSSGNTIYF. The rearrangement links TRBV28 to TRBJ1-3; 7 bases map to TRBD1. This CDR3 region has 14 residues. V dropped 5 bases and J dropped 0; count of bases not matched to a gene: 1. Germline V gene sequence: CDR1 MDHEN, CDR2 SYDVKM.

This clone was found once. The CDR3 spells CASSETGQTYSGANVLTF. Written as DNA, the CDR3 is TGTGCCAGCAGCGAAACGGGACAGACGTACTCTGGGGCCAACGTCCTGACTTTC. The chain uses TRBV25-1 and TRBJ2-6, with 7 bases identical to TRBD1. The CDR3 contains 18 residues. Trimming removed 6 bases from V and 0 bases from J; junction bases left unmatched: 11. Per germline, CDR1 MGHDK and CDR2 SYGVNS.

About this clone itself: Other DNA sequences in the same sample also yield this CDR3. The gene calls are TRBV15 and TRBJ2-7, with a possible D match to TRBD1 (5 bases). V lost 0 bases to trimming and J lost 8 bases, with 11 bases between them. This CDR3 is built from 13 residues. In germline, CDR1 is LNHNV, CDR2 YYDKDF (reference sequence). CDR3 in DNA: TGTGCCACCAGCAGAGAACAGGATAGGCAGCAGTACTTC. Translated, it gives CATSREQDRQQYF.

V is TRBV7-9 and J is TRBJ2-7, with 7 positions matching TRBD2. This CDR3 is built from 16 residues. Trimming cost V 4 bases and J 3 bases; bases outside gene matches: 12. Germline lookup yields CDR1 SEHNR and CDR2 FQNEAQ (reference sequence). CDR3 sequence (DNA): TGTGCCAGCAGCTACGGACTAGGCGGCGGGAACTACGAGCAGTACTTC. Translating it yields CASSYGLGGGNYEQYF.

This clone has more than one count but fewer than ten. This sequence joins TRBV19 and TRBJ2-1, with 10 bases aligning to TRBD2. Germline V lookup: CDR1 LNHDA, CDR2 SQIVND (reference sequence). There are 16 residues in the CDR3. J lost 8 bases, V lost 4 bases, and 11 bases had no gene match. CDR3 nucleotide sequence: TGTGCCAGTAGTACCCCGACTAGCGGGCGTGCCTATGAGCAGTTCTTC. Encoded protein: CASSTPTSGRAYEQFF.

The chain employs TRBV19 and TRBJ2-6; 7 positions match TRBD1. Germline V gene lookup returns CDR1 LNHDA and CDR2 SQIVND (reference sequence). V was clipped by 3 bases and J by 0 bases; unmatched bases: 2. There are 16 residues in the CDR3. Here the CDR3 reads CASSITGASGANVLTF. The CDR3 coding sequence is TGTGCCAGTAGTATTACAGGGGCCTCTGGGGCCAACGTCCTGACTTTC.

CDR3 region: CASSHGQGYTEAFF. In DNA form, the CDR3 reads TGTGCCAGCAGCCACGGACAGGGCTACACTGAAGCTTTCTTT. This chain connects TRBV7-9 to TRBJ1-1; TRBD1 agrees at 8 bases. V was clipped by 5 bases and J by 3 bases; unmatched bases: 5. The germline V gene encodes CDR1 SEHNR and CDR2 FQNEAQ (reference sequence). The CDR3 is 14 amino acids.

This clone was found a few times. This chain connects TRBV11-1 to TRBJ1-1; a possible D gene is TRBD1 (6 bases). The length of the CDR3 is 12 residues. Germline CDR1 and CDR2: SGHAT and FQDESV (reference sequence). Deletions cut 6 bases from V and 3 bases from J, with 8 bases between. The CDR3 coding sequence is TGTGCCAGCAGTAGGACAGACACTGAAGCTTTCTTT. Its translation: CASSRTDTEAFF.

This clone turned up a few times. This chain connects TRBV18 to TRBJ1-2, with 8 bases identical to TRBD1. CDR1 and CDR2 (germline): KGHSH, LQKENI. This CDR3 is 14 amino acids long. V lost 5 bases, J lost 2 bases, and 4 bases stayed unmatched. The CDR3 spells CASSAGGYNYGYTF. CDR3 sequence (DNA): TGTGCCAGCTCAGCAGGGGGCTACAACTATGGCTACACCTTC. The full variable domain, in which reference TRBV18 and TRBJ1-2 provide the parts outside the CDR3, is NAGVMQNPRHLVRRRGQEARLRCSPMKGHSHVYWYRQLPEEGLKFMVYLQKENIIDESGMPKERFSAEFPKEGPSILRIQQVVRGDSAAYFCASSAGGYNYGYTFGSGTRLTVV.

This clone was seen more than once but under ten times. Other DNA sequences within the sample encode an identical CDR3. This chain uses TRBV20-1 with TRBJ2-5; D unclear. Germline V gene lookup returns CDR1 DFQATT and CDR2 SNEGSKA (reference sequence). Between the trimmed V and J ends, which lost 1 base and 5 bases, there was a span of 5 bases. This CDR3 is 11 amino acids long. The CDR3: CSARVRETQYF. In DNA, the CDR3 is TGCAGTGCTAGAGTTCGGGAGACCCAGTACTTC.

The CDR3 DNA is TGTGCCAGCAGTGTCAGGGGGGTTACCAACGTCCTGACTTTC. Protein sequence: CASSVRGVTNVLTF. V and J are TRBV28 and TRBJ2-6, with TRBD1 as a possible D gene (7 bases). Germline V gene lookup returns CDR1 MDHEN and CDR2 SYDVKM. The length of the CDR3 is 14 residues. Trimming shortened V by 5 bases and J by 8 bases, and 13 bases separated the two germline ends. The full variable domain, rest sourced from reference TRBV28 and TRBJ2-6, is DVKVTQSSRYLVKRTGEKVFLECVQDMDHENMFWYRQDPGLGLRLIYFSYDVKMKEKGDIPEGYSVSREKKERFSLILESASTNQTSMYLCASSVRGVTNVLTFGAGSRLTVL.

The chain couples TRBV12-5 to TRBJ2-1; TRBD1 aligns across 7 bases. With 4 bases clipped from V and 3 bases from J, the junction kept 3 bases outside the gene matches. CDR1 LGHNT and CDR2 FRNRAP come from the germline V gene. The CDR3 is 14 amino acids. This CDR3 reads CASGSGQSYNEQFF. The DNA for the CDR3 is TGTGCTAGTGGTTCGGGACAGAGCTACAATGAGCAGTTCTTC.

This chain links TRBV7-3 with TRBJ2-2; tentatively, D is TRBD2 (6 bases). Germline V gene data show CDR1 as SGHTA and CDR2 as FQGTGA. The CDR3 covers 15 residues. Deletions cut 8 bases from V and 0 bases from J, with 13 bases between. As DNA, the CDR3 is TGTGCCAGCGGAGCGCCGGGAGCGAACACCGGGGAGCTGTTTTTT. Its protein is CASGAPGANTGELFF.